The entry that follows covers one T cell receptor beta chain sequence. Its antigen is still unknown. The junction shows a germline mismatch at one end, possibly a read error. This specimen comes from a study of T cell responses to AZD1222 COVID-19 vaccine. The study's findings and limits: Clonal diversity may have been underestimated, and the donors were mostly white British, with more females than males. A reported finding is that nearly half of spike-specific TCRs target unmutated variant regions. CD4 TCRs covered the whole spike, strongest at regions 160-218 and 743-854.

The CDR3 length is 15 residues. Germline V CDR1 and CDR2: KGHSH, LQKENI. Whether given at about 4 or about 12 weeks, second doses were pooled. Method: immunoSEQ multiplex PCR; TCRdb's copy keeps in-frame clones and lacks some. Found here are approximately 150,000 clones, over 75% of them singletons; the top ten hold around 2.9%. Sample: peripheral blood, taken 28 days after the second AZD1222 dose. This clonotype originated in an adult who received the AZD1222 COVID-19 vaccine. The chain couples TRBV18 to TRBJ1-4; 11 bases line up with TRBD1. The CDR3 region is CASSSPGQGGEKLFF. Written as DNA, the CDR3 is TGTGCCAGCTCATCACCGGGACAGGGGGGCGAAAAACTGTTTTTT.